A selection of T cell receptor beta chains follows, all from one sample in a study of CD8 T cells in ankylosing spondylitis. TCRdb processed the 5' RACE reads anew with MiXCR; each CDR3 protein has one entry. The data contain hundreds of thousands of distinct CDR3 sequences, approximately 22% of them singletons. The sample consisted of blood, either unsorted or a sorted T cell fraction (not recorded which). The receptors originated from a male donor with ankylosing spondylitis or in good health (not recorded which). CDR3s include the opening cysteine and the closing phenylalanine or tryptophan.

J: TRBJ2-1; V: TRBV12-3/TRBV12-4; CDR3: CASRSPTGFDEQFF
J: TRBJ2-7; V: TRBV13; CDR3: CASNLRGVGYEQYF
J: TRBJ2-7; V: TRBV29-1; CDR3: CSVVEQGYEQYF
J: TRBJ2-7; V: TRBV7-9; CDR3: CASSARVDHEQYF
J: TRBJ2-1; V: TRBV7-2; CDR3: CASSLELAGPQFF
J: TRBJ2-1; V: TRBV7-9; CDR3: CASSGGGSHNEQFF
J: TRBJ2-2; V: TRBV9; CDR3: CASTSATNTGELFF
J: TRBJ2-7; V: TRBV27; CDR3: CASALGDSFPYEQYF
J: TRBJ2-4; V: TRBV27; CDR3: CASSNCSGAKNIQYF
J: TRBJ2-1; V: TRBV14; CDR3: CASSQVATAYNEQFF
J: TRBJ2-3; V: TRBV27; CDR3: CASSFWRGAGTDTQYF
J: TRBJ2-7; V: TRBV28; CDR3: CASSASDSIYEQHF
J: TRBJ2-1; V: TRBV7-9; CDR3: CASSSDGSSYNEQFF
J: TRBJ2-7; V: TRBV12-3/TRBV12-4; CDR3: CASRSGSYEQYF
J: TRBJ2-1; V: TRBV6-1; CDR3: CASSMSRIGSYNEQFF
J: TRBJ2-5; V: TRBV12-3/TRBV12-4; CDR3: CASSYRVGETQYF
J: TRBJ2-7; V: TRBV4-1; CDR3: CASSHPTWGQGNEQYF
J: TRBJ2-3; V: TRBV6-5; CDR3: CASSYSGSLGTDTQYF
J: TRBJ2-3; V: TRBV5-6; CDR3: CASSLVFDGDLSTDTQYF
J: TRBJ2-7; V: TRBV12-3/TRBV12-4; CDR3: CASSILLGRGSEQYF
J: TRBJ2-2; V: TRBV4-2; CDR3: CASSQGFGTGELFF
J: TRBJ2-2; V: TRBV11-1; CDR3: CASSWTGGIGELFF
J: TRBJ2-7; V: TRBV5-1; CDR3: CASSLTSGPYEQYF
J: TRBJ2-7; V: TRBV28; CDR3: CATAFWLSGNSYEQYF
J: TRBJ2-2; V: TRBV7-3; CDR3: CASSPSGGGGLFF
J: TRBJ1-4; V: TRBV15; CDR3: CATSALRGKLFF
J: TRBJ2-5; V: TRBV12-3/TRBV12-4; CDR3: CASRPGLAGVQETQYF
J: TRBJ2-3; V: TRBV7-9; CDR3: CASSPQERANKDTQYF
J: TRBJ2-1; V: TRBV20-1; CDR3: CSAREELAALSSYNEQFF
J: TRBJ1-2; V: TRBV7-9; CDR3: CASSEQGPYNYGYTF
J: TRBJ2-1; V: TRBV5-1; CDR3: CASSLSPSSYNEQFF
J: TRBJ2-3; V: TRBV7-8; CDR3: CASSLAGGARDTQYF
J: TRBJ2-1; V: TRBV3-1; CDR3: CASSQGGGAFAVHNEQFF
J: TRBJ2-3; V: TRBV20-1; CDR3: CSARASGFTDTQYF
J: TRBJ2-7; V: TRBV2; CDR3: CASSAVEGQYF
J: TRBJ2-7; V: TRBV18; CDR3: CASSPVLTYEQYF
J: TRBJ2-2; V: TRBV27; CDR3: CASSPSPPNTGELFF
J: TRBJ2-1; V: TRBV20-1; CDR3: CSARDRGGTAYNEQFF
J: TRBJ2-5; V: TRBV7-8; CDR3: CASSLFAGGPQETQYF
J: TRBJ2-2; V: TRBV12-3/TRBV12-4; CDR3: CASQGGGELFF
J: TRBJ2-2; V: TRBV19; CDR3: CASSTPRGSLAGELFF